This paragraph reports one T cell receptor beta chain. RNA was extracted and reverse transcribed into cDNA as the sequencing template. Sequencing used immunoSEQ multiplex PCR; TCRdb keeps in-frame clones, though not all of them. The table includes more than 100,000 clones, approximately 90% detected once. This sample is drawn from a study of CD8+ T cells in alopecia areata. Specified treatment: oral pan-JAK inhibitor, 5-10 mg twice daily. Obtained from alopecia areata patients were lesional scalp punch biopsies along with peripheral blood. This CDR3 comprises 13 residues. Germline lookup yields CDR1 SQVTM and CDR2 ANQGSEA.

The input for sequencing was CD8+ T cells sorted from blood, taken at approximately week 30, from a patient treated with tofacitinib. This chain joins TRBV29-1 and TRBJ2-5, with D possibly being TRBD1 (6 bases). The end of the DNA is better explained by TRBJ2-7, so the J call may be wrong. The clonotype was recovered from a human donor with alopecia areata. The CDR3 DNA reads as TGCAGCGTTGAAGACCAGGGGCAGTACGAGCAGTACTTC. Translated: CSVEDQGQYEQYF.